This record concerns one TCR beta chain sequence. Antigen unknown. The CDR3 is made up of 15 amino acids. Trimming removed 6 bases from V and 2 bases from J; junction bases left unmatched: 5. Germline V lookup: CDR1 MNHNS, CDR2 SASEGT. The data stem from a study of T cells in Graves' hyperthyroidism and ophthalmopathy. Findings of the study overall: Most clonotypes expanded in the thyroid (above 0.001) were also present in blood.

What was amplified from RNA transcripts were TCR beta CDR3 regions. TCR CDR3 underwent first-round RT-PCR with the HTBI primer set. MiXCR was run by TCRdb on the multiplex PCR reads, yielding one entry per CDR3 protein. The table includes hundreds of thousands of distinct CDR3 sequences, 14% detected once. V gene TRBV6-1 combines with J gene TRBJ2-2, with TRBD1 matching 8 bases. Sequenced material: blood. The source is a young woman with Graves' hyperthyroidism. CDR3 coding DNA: TGTGCCAGCAGGGCGGGACAGGACAACACCGGGGAGCTGTTTTTT. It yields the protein CASRAGQDNTGELFF.